Listed below are T cell receptor beta chains from one sample, sequenced in a study of CD8+ T cells in alopecia areata. Clones were read by immunoSEQ multiplex PCR, and TCRdb kept only the in-frame ones, dropping some. This sample carries hundreds of thousands of clones, more than 45% of them seen once, and the ten largest clones take 0.45%. This material consisted of CD4+ T cells sorted from blood, taken at week 0. Receptors originate from a human donor with alopecia areata. The CDR3 runs from the conserved cysteine through the conserved F or W.

J | V | CDR3
TRBJ2-1 | TRBV30 | CAWSWGVSSYNEQFF
TRBJ2-1 | TRBV2 | CASSASGGRNEQFF
TRBJ1-1 | TRBV2 | CASTRVGNTEAFF
TRBJ1-1 | TRBV5-1 | CASSTNTEAFF
TRBJ1-1 | TRBV7-2 | CASSLDLLTEAFF
TRBJ2-3 | TRBV7-2 | CASSPPGLLTDTQYF
TRBJ2-2 | TRBV28 | CASKQGGTGELFF
TRBJ2-1 | TRBV5-1 | CASSLAKDTRSYNEQFF
TRBJ1-5 | TRBV6-1 | CASRIDSGQPQHF
TRBJ2-6 | TRBV19 | CASTRHSSGANVLTF
TRBJ2-5 | TRBV4-2 | CASSQESERGQETQYF
TRBJ1-1 | TRBV7-3 | CASRGWNTEAFF
TRBJ2-7 | TRBV2 | CASTPLGLAGAYEQYF
TRBJ1-1 | TRBV29-1 | CSVELRLNTEAFF
TRBJ2-7 | TRBV18 | CASSPPGAYEQYF
TRBJ1-4 | TRBV6-5 | CASSYSGRANEKLFF
TRBJ2-7 | TRBV2 | CASSAVHGTGREQYF
TRBJ1-1 | TRBV7-9 | CASSPLKSGANTEAFF
TRBJ1-2 | TRBV6-5 | CASSPPSTGPYGYTF
TRBJ2-5 | TRBV30 | CAWGGAGGKETQYF
TRBJ2-1 | TRBV29-1 | CSVVGGERTYNEQFF
TRBJ1-3 | TRBV5-4 | CASSSTRQGAGNTIYF